This is a list of T cell receptor beta chains from one sample in a study of vaccination effects on CD4 cells after COVID-19. Generated by immunoSEQ multiplex PCR, the TCRdb table keeps only in-frame clones and is missing some. The sample shows approximately 25,000 clones, 69% of them seen only once. No cognate antigen is known for these TCRs. Material: CD4+ T cells from PBMCs cultured with SARS-CoV-2 spike peptides, obtained after COVID-19 vaccination. The source of these receptors is a human donor who received a COVID-19 vaccine. The CDR3 runs from the conserved cysteine through the conserved F or W. A D gene is named only where the DNA matches it firmly. Clone size is shown for a subset of rows, as once, few, many or a class of expanded clone.

j_call clone_size v_call d_call cdr3_nt cdr3_aa
TRBJ2-2 . TRBV6-6 TRBD2 TGTGCCAGCGGTAACGGCGGGAGAGGTACCGGGGAGCTGTTTTTT CASGNGGRGTGELFF
TRBJ2-7 . TRBV11-2 . TGTGCCAGCAGCTTAGATCCCGGCGGGTACGAGCAGTACTTC CASSLDPGGYEQYF
TRBJ2-7 . TRBV30 . TGTGCCTGGAGTGTACGGGGCTACGAGCAGTACTTC CAWSVRGYEQYF
TRBJ2-3 . TRBV3-1/TRBV3-2 . TGTGCCAGCGGGACGCCCTGGGATACGCAGTATTTT CASGTPWDTQYF
TRBJ1-1 once TRBV6-5 . TGTGCCAGTGGAGGAAGGTGGACGAACACTGAAGCTTTCTTT CASGGRWTNTEAFF
TRBJ1-1 few TRBV6-4 . TGTGCCAGCAGGCGGGACCCGACCACTGAAGCTTTCTTT CASRRDPTTEAFF
TRBJ1-2 . TRBV2 . TGTGCCAGCAGTGAAATACAGTTAGATGGCTACACCTTC CASSEIQLDGYTF
TRBJ2-7 . TRBV10-2 TRBD1 TGCGCCAGCAGCCCGAACGGACAGGGGGTCGGAGAGCAGTACTTC CASSPNGQGVGEQYF
TRBJ2-3 few TRBV9 . TGTGCCAGCAGCGTGGGATGGCGGAGTAGCACAGATACGCAGTATTTT CASSVGWRSSTDTQYF
TRBJ2-2 . TRBV6-5 . TGTGCCAGCAGTTACGTCTGGCGGAAAGGCGGGGAGCTGTTTTTT CASSYVWRKGGELFF
TRBJ1-2 few TRBV4-1 TRBD1 TGCGCCAGCAGCTCCCGGACAGGGAGCTATGGCTACACCTTC CASSSRTGSYGYTF
TRBJ2-1 few TRBV7-9 TRBD2 TGTGCCAGCAGCTTAGGGGGGACTAGCGGGGTCTACAATGAGCAGTTCTTC CASSLGGTSGVYNEQFF
TRBJ2-2 . TRBV7-2 TRBD1 TGTGCCAGCAGCAGGGGACAGGGCGGAACCGGGGAGCTGTTTTTT CASSRGQGGTGELFF
TRBJ2-2 . TRBV19 TRBD2 TGTACCCCGTCCCTAGCGGGGAGCACCCCGAATATGAACACCGGGGAGCTGTTTTTT CTPSLAGSTPNMNTGELFF
TRBJ1-2 . TRBV9 TRBD1 TGTGCCAGCAGCCCCCGGACAGGGGGGGAGGGCTACACCTTC CASSPRTGGEGYTF
TRBJ1-4 few TRBV3-1/TRBV3-2 . TGTGCCAGCAGCCGGGCCAATAATGAAAAACTGTTTTTT CASSRANNEKLFF
TRBJ2-3 . TRBV19 . TGTGCCAGTAGTCTTAGGGGGATTAATACGCAGTATTTT CASSLRGINTQYF
TRBJ1-2 few TRBV6-1 . TGTGCCAGCAGTGAAAACAGGGATGGTCGGTATGGCTACACCTTC CASSENRDGRYGYTF
TRBJ1-6 few TRBV7-9 . TGTGCCAGCAGTGGGGGGAGTAATTCACCCCTCCACTTT CASSGGSNSPLHF
TRBJ1-2 . TRBV19 . TGTGCCACCTACATCCTTGGGGAGGGGGGCGGTGGCTACACCTTC CATYILGEGGGGYTF
TRBJ2-5 . TRBV24-1 TRBD1 TGTGCCACCAGTGAACCCCGAGGGACAGGGACTGATGAGACCCAGTACTTC CATSEPRGTGTDETQYF
TRBJ1-1 once TRBV5-4 . TGTGCCAGCAGCTTGAGGGGTAGGGCCATGAACACTGAAGCTTTCTTT CASSLRGRAMNTEAFF
TRBJ2-7 . TRBV5-1 . TGCGCCAGCAGCTTGGAATTGGGTCCCGAGCAGTACTTC CASSLELGPEQYF
TRBJ1-1 . TRBV5-1 TRBD1 TGCGCCAGCAGCGATACAGGGGGTGTGACTGAAGCTTTCTTT CASSDTGGVTEAFF
TRBJ1-1 few TRBV7-9 . TGTGCCAGCAGCTTAGGACAATCGAACACTGAAGCTTTCTTT CASSLGQSNTEAFF
TRBJ1-2 . TRBV6-1 . TGTGCCAGCAGTGGGATTGTGAGGGCCCCTAACTATGGCTACACCTTC CASSGIVRAPNYGYTF
TRBJ1-5 . TRBV5-5 . TGTGCCAGCAGTATCCCAGGCAATCAGCCCCAGCATTTT CASSIPGNQPQHF
TRBJ1-2 . TRBV10-3 . TGTGCCATCAGTGTCCGACAGGACGATGGCTACACCTTC CAISVRQDDGYTF
TRBJ2-5 medium-sized TRBV7-9 . TGTGCCAGCAGCTTAGATCTCGGGGTGCAGACCCAGTACTTC CASSLDLGVQTQYF
TRBJ2-1 . TRBV9 TRBD2 TGTGCCAGCAGGTTTACCGGGACTAGCAATGGTGGTGAGCAGTTCTTC CASRFTGTSNGGEQFF
TRBJ2-2 . TRBV3-1/TRBV3-2 . TGTGCCAGCAGCCAACGAGGGAACACCGGGGAGCTGTTTTTT CASSQRGNTGELFF
TRBJ1-5 . TRBV2 . TGTGCCAGCAGTGAACAGGGCATTTCTAATCAGCCCCAGCATTTT CASSEQGISNQPQHF
TRBJ2-1 . TRBV11-2 TRBD2 TGTGCCAGCAGGCGGACTAGCGGGAGAGGCAATGAGCAGTTCTTC CASRRTSGRGNEQFF
TRBJ1-1 few TRBV30 TRBD1 TGTGCCTGGACCTTCCAGACAGGGTACACTGAAGCTTTCTTT CAWTFQTGYTEAFF
TRBJ2-7 . TRBV7-9 . TGTGCCAGCAGCATAGGACTGGGGTGGGACGAGCAGTACTTC CASSIGLGWDEQYF
TRBJ2-7 . TRBV7-6 TRBD2 TGTGCCAGCAGCTTTTTGGCTAGCGGGCTTAGGGAGCAGTACTTC CASSFLASGLREQYF
TRBJ1-2 . TRBV4-1 . TGCGCCAGCCTTTGCCCGGGGGGCGAAAGTAACTATGGCTACACCTTC CASLCPGGESNYGYTF
TRBJ1-6 . TRBV7-8 TRBD1 TGTGCCAGCAGCCGTGGGGACAGTGATAATTCACCCCTCCACTTT CASSRGDSDNSPLHF
TRBJ2-7 . TRBV9 . TGTGCCAGCAGCGTGGAGGGACAGTCCTACGAGCAGTACTTC CASSVEGQSYEQYF
TRBJ1-5 medium-sized TRBV6-2/TRBV6-3 . TGTGCCAGCAGTTACCCACAGGGTCGGTGGAATAGCAATCAGCCCCAGCATTTT CASSYPQGRWNSNQPQHF
TRBJ2-6 . TRBV19 TRBD2 TGTGCCAGTAGTATAGACCGGGGAGGGGACCCTGGGGCCAACGTCCTGACTTTC CASSIDRGGDPGANVLTF
TRBJ1-1 . TRBV7-2 TRBD1 TGTGCCAGCAGCTTAGGGACAGGGGCTCAAGGCACTGAAGCTTTCTTT CASSLGTGAQGTEAFF
TRBJ1-5 few TRBV19 . TGTGCCAGTAGTATTGCCCGACTAGGAGGCAATCAGCCCCAGCATTTT CASSIARLGGNQPQHF
TRBJ2-5 . TRBV27 . TGTGCCAGCAGTTTTGCAGGGACCGGGGAGACCCAGTACTTC CASSFAGTGETQYF
TRBJ1-2 . TRBV25-1 . TGTGCCAGCAGTGAATTAGGAGGGGGACCCACATCCTATGGCTACACCTTC CASSELGGGPTSYGYTF
TRBJ2-1 . TRBV9 TRBD2 TGTGCCAGCAGCGTCTCCCCGGCCCAGCGGGGGGGCTGGCATGAGCAGTTCTTC CASSVSPAQRGGWHEQFF
TRBJ2-3 . TRBV4-1 . TGCGCCAGCAGCCAAACCCCGGGACATAACACAGATACGCAGTATTTT CASSQTPGHNTDTQYF
TRBJ1-3 . TRBV10-1 . TGCGCCAGCCTTTCGGGACACCCATATTTT CASLSGHPYF
TRBJ2-3 . TRBV6-4 TRBD1 TGTGCCAGCAGTGACTTTGGGACAGGCCTTACAGATACGCAGTATTTT CASSDFGTGLTDTQYF
TRBJ2-5 . TRBV11-3 . TGTGCCAGCAGCTTACCCAGGGAAGAGACCCAGTACTTC CASSLPREETQYF
TRBJ1-2 . TRBV15 . TGTGCCACCAGCCCCCGAAGTGTCTTTGGCTACACCTTC CATSPRSVFGYTF